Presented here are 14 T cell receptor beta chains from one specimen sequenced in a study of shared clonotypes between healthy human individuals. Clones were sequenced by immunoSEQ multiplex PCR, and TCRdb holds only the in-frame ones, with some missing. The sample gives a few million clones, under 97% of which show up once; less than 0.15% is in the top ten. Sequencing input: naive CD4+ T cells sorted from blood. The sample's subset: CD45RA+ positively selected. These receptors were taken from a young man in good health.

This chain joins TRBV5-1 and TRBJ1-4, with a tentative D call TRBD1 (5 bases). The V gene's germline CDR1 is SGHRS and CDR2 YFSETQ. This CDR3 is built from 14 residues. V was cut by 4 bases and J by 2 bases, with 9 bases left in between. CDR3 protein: CASSQEGTNEKLFF. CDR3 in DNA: TGCGCCAGCAGCCAGGAGGGGACTAATGAAAAACTGTTTTTT.

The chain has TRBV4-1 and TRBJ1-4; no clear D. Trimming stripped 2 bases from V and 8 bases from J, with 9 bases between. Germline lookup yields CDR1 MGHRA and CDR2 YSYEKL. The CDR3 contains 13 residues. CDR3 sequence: CASSQLIGEKLFF. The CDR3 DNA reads TGCGCCAGCAGCCAACTCATCGGCGAAAAACTGTTTTTT.

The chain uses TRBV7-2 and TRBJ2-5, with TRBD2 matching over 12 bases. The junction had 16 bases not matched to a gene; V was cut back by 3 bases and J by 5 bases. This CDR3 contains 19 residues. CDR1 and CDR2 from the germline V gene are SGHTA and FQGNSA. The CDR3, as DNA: TGTGCCAGCAGCTTTTTCGTTTCGGTAGGACTAGCGGGAAGTGAGACCCAGTACTTC. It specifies CASSFFVSVGLAGSETQYF.

CDR3 protein: CASSPGDYSPLHF. The CDR3 bases are TGTGCCAGCAGCCCGGGGGATTATTCACCCCTCCACTTT. The chain recombines TRBV7-3 with TRBJ1-6; D perhaps matches TRBD1 (5 bases). CDR1 is SGHTA, CDR2 FQGTGA, per germline. The ends were cut back, 5 bases at V and 8 bases at J, with 10 bases in the middle. The CDR3 runs to 13 residues.

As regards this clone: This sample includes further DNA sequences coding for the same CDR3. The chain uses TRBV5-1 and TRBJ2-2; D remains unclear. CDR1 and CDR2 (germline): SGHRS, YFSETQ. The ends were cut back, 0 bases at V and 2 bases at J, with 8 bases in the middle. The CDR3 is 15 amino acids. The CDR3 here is CASSLGAPNTGELFF. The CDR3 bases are TGCGCCAGCAGCTTGGGAGCTCCCAACACCGGGGAGCTGTTTTTT.

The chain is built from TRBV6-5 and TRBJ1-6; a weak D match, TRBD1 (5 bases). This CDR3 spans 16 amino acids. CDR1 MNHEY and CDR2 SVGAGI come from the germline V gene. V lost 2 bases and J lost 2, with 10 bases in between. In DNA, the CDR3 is TGTGCCAGCAGTTACGAGTTCAGGGCCTATAATTCACCCCTCCACTTT. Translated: CASSYEFRAYNSPLHF.

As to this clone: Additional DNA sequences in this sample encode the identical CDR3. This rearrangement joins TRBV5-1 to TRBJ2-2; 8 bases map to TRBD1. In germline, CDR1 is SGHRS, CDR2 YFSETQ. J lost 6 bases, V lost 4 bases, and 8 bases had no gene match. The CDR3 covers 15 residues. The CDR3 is CASSPDRVGAGELFF. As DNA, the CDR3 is TGCGCCAGCAGCCCGGACAGGGTAGGGGCCGGGGAGCTGTTTTTT.

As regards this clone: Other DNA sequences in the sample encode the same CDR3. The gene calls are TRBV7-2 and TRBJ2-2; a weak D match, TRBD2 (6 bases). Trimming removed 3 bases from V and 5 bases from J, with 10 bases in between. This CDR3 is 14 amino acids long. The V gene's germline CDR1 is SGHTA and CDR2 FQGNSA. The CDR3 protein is CASSLGRGTGELFF. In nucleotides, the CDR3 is TGTGCCAGCAGCTTGGGGCGGGGAACCGGGGAGCTGTTTTTT.

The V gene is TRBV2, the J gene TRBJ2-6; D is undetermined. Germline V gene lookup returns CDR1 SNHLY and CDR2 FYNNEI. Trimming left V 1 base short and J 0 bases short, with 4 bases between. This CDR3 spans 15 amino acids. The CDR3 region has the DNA TGTGCCAGCAGTGAAGGGGTCTCTGGGGCCAACGTCCTGACTTTC. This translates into CASSEGVSGANVLTF.

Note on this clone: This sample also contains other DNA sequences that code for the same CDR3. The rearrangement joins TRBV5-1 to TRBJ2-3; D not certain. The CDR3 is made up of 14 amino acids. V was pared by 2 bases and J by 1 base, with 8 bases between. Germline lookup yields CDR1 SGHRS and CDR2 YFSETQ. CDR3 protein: CASSFPSGTDTQYF. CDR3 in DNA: TGCGCCAGCAGCTTCCCGTCCGGCACAGATACGCAGTATTTT.

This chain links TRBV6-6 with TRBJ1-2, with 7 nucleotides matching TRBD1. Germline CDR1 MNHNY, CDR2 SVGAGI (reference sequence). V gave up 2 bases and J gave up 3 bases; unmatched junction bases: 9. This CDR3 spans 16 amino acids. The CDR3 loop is CASSYPSIQGDYGYTF. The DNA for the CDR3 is TGTGCCAGCAGTTACCCCTCAATTCAGGGGGACTATGGCTACACCTTC.

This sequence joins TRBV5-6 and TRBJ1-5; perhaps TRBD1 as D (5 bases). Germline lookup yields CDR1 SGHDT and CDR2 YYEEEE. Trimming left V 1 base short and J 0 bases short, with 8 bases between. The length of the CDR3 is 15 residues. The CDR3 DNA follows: TGTGCCAGCAGCTTGTGGGACCTTAGCAATCAGCCCCAGCATTTT. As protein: CASSLWDLSNQPQHF.

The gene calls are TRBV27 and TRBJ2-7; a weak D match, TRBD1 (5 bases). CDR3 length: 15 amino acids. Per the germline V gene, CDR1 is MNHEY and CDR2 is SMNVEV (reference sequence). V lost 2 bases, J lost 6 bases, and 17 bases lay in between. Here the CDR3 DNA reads TGTGCCAGCAGTTTAAAGGGGCAGTTAATCCGCGAGCAGTACTTC. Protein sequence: CASSLKGQLIREQYF.

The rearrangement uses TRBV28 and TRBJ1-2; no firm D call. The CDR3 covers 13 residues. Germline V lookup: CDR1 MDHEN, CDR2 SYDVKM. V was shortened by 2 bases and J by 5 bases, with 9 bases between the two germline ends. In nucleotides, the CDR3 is TGTGCCAGCAGTTTAGCAGCGACGTATGGCTACACCTTC. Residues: CASSLAATYGYTF.